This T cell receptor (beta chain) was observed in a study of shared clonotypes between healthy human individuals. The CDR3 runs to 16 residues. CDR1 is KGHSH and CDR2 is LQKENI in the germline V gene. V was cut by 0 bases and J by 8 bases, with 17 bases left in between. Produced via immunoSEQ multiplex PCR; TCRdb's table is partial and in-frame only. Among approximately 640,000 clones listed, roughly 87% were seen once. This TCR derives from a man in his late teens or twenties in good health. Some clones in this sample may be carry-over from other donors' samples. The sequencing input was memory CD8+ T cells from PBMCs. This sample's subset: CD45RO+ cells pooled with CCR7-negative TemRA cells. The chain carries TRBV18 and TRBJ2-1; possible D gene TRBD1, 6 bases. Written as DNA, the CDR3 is TGTGCCAGCTCACCACCGGACAGCCCGAAGATGGATGAGCAGTTCTTC. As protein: CASSPPDSPKMDEQFF.